One sample yielded the 13 T cell receptor beta chains listed below, sequenced in a study of T cell responses to AZD1222 COVID-19 vaccine. Method: immunoSEQ multiplex PCR; TCRdb's copy keeps in-frame clones and lacks some. This table has 95,000 to 150,000 clones, less than 95% appearing once. Source: peripheral blood, taken on day 0 of MenACWY control vaccination. The receptors originated from an adult in good health.

The rearrangement joins TRBV5-1 to TRBJ2-7; 9 bases line up with TRBD1. The CDR3 has 15 amino acids. Germline trimming cut 4 bases from V and 1 base from J; bases unmatched to any gene: 6. Germline CDR1 and CDR2: SGHRS and YFSETQ. Written as DNA, the CDR3 is TGCGCCAGCAGCCTAGGGACAGGGATATCCTACGAGCAGTACTTC. As protein: CASSLGTGISYEQYF.

V and J are TRBV2 and TRBJ1-5, with unresolved D. The CDR3 totals 12 residues. Deletions cut 7 bases from V and 3 bases from J, with 7 bases between. Germline V gene lookup returns CDR1 SNHLY and CDR2 FYNNEI. The DNA for the CDR3 is TGTGCCAGCACAGCAACCAATCAGCCCCAGCATTTT. This gives the protein CASTATNQPQHF.

This clone was recorded once. This rearrangement joins TRBV7-9 to TRBJ1-6; D is unclear. Trimming removed 3 bases from V and 8 bases from J, with 20 bases in between. The CDR3 is 17 amino acids. Germline V gene data show CDR1 as SEHNR and CDR2 as FQNEAQ (reference sequence). The CDR3 sequence: CASSLYRTLSDYSPLHF. CDR3 nucleotides: TGTGCCAGCAGCTTGTACAGAACGCTCTCTGACTATTCACCCCTCCACTTT.

The rearrangement uses TRBV28 and TRBJ2-7, with 8 bases matching TRBD2. The J segment lost 0 bases and the V segment lost 5 bases, leaving 6 bases of the junction unmatched. Germline-derived CDR1 and CDR2 are MDHEN and SYDVKM. CDR3 length equals 15 residues. For the CDR3, the DNA is TGTGCCAGCAGTGGAAGCGGGAGCCTCTCCTACGAGCAGTACTTC. It yields the protein CASSGSGSLSYEQYF.

The chain uses TRBV5-8 and TRBJ2-7; D not certain. This CDR3 contains 13 residues. CDR1 is SGHTS and CDR2 is YDEGEE in the germline V gene. V lost 3 bases, J lost 5 bases, and 12 bases lay in between. The CDR3: CASSWPPSDEQYF. DNA of the CDR3: TGTGCCAGCAGCTGGCCCCCCAGTGACGAGCAGTACTTC.

The V gene is TRBV18, the J gene TRBJ1-1; D gene uncertain. This CDR3 comprises 13 residues. The germline V and J ends were trimmed by 2 bases and 1 base, with 5 bases remaining between them. Germline V gene data show CDR1 as KGHSH and CDR2 as LQKENI. The CDR3 region is CASSPGRNTEAFF. The CDR3, as DNA: TGTGCCAGCTCACCAGGAAGGAACACTGAAGCTTTCTTT.

This chain uses TRBV2 with TRBJ2-1, with TRBD2 matching over 11 bases. The V and J ends lost 5 bases and 7 bases, in that order; junction bases with no gene match: 4. CDR1 SNHLY and CDR2 FYNNEI come from the germline V gene. CDR3 length: 14 residues. The CDR3 sequence: CASSRLAGRNEQFF. The CDR3 DNA is TGTGCCAGCAGTAGACTAGCGGGAAGGAATGAGCAGTTCTTC.

This clone came up once. This sequence joins TRBV6-5 and TRBJ2-3, with D perhaps given as TRBD1 or TRBD2 (5 bases each). CDR1 and CDR2 from the germline V gene are MNHEY and SVGAGI. This CDR3 is built from 14 residues. The V and J ends lost 6 bases and 2 bases respectively, with 12 bases between them. The CDR3, as DNA: TGTGCCAGCAGCGAGGGACGTCACACAGATACGCAGTATTTT. Protein: CASSEGRHTDTQYF.

V usage is TRBV4-2 and J usage is TRBJ1-1; D possibly corresponds to TRBD1 (5 bases). The CDR3 is 12 amino acids. V was pared by 5 bases and J by 4 bases, with 8 bases between. CDR1 LGHNA and CDR2 YNFKEQ come from the germline V gene. The CDR3 DNA reads TGTGCCAGCAGCTACAGGACCACTGAAGCTTTCTTT. Its translation is CASSYRTTEAFF.

The chain links TRBV7-9 to TRBJ2-3, with D possibly TRBD1 on 5 matching bases. The V gene's germline CDR1 is SEHNR and CDR2 FQNEAQ (reference sequence). The CDR3 covers 17 residues. V lost 5 bases to trimming and J lost 2 bases, with 20 bases between them. The CDR3 DNA is TGTGCCAGCAGCGGAGAGAGTGGAACAGGACCCACAGATACGCAGTATTTT. As protein: CASSGESGTGPTDTQYF. The full variable domain, in which reference TRBV7-9 and TRBJ2-3 provide the parts outside the CDR3, is DTGVSQNPRHKITKRGQNVTFRCDPISEHNRLYWYRQTLGQGPEFLTYFQNEAQLEKSRLLSDRFSAERPKGSFSTLEIQRTEQGDSAMYLCASSGESGTGPTDTQYFGPGTRLTVL.

The rearrangement links TRBV27 to TRBJ2-7, with 7 bases that match TRBD2. The germline V gene encodes CDR1 MNHEY and CDR2 SMNVEV (reference sequence). The CDR3 length is 14 residues. With 4 bases clipped from V and 3 bases from J, the junction kept 6 bases outside the gene matches. CDR3 sequence (DNA): TGTGCCAGCAGTTCCCTCCGGGACTACTACGAGCAGTACTTC. Protein sequence: CASSSLRDYYEQYF.

The rearrangement links TRBV10-3 to TRBJ1-4; D not resolved. The germline gives CDR1 ENHRY, CDR2 SYGVKD. V lost 2 bases, J lost 7 bases, and 14 bases lay in between. The CDR3 is 15 amino acids. CDR3 sequence (DNA): TGTGCCATCAGTGAGAGAGACGAGCGGGGTGAAAAACTGTTTTTT. Translated: CAISERDERGEKLFF.

The chain recombines TRBV6-1 with TRBJ1-2; 10 bases are shared with TRBD1. CDR3 length: 16 amino acids. Per the germline V gene, CDR1 is MNHNS and CDR2 is SASEGT. The ends lost 2 bases at V and 5 bases at J; junction bases unmatched: 8. The CDR3 coding sequence is TGTGCCAGCAGTGAACCACTAGACAGGGGGCTGTATGGCTACACCTTC. Protein: CASSEPLDRGLYGYTF.